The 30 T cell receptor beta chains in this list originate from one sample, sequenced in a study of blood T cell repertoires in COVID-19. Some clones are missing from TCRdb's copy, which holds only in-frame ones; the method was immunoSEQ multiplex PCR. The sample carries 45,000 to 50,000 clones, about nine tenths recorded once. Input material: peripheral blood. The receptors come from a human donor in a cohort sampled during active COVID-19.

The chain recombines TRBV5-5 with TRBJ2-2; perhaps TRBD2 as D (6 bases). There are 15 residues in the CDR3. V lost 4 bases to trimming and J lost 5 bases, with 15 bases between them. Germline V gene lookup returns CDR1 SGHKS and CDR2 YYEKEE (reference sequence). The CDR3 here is CASSDTSRSTGELFF. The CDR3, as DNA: TGTGCCAGCAGCGATACTAGCAGAAGTACCGGGGAGCTGTTTTTT.

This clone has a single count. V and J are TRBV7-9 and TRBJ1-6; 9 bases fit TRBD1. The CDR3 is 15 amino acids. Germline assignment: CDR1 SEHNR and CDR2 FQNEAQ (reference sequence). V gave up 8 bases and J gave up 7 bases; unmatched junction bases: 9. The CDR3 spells CASGGQGLVNSPLHF. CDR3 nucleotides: TGTGCCAGCGGTGGACAGGGGCTTGTCAATTCACCCCTCCACTTT.

CDR3 in amino acids: CASSRDSLNTGELFF. DNA for the CDR3: TGTGCCAGCAGTCGGGACAGTCTGAACACCGGGGAGCTGTTTTTT. The J gene is TRBJ2-2, the V gene TRBV14, with TRBD1 matching 7 bases. The ends lost 6 bases at V and 1 base at J; junction bases unmatched: 5. Germline loops: CDR1 SGHDN, CDR2 FVKESK. This CDR3 is 15 amino acids long.

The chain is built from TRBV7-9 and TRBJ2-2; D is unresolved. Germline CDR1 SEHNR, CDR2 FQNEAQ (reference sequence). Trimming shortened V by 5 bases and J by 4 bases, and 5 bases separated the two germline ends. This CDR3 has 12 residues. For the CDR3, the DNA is TGTGCCAGCAGCACAGCCACCGGGGAGCTGTTTTTT. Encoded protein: CASSTATGELFF.

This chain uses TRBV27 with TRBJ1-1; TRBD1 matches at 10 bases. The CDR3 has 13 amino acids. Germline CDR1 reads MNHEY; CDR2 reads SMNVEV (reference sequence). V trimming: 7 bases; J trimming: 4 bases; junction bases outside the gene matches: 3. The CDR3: CASTGQGGTEAFF. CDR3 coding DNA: TGTGCCAGCACAGGACAGGGGGGCACTGAAGCTTTCTTT.

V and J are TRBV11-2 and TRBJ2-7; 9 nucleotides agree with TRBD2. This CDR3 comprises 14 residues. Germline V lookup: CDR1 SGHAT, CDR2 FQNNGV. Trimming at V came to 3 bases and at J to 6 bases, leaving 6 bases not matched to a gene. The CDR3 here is CASSLRRGGGEQYF. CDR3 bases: TGTGCCAGCAGCTTGCGGCGGGGGGGCGGCGAGCAGTACTTC.

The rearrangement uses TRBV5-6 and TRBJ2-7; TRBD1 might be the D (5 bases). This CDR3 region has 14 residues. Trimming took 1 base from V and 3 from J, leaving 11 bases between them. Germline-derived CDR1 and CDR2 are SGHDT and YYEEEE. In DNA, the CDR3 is TGTGCCAGCAGCTTGAGTGCAGGGAACTACGAGCAGTACTTC. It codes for CASSLSAGNYEQYF. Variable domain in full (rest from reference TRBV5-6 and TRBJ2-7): DAGVTQSPTHLIKTRGQQVTLRCSPKSGHDTVSWYQQALGQGPQFIFQYYEEEERQRGNFPDRFSGHQFPNYSSELNVNALLLGDSALYLCASSLSAGNYEQYFGPGTRLTVT.

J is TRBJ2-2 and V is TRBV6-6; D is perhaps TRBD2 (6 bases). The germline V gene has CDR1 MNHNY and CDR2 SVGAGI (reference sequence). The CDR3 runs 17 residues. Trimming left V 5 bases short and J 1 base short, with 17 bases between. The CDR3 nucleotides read TGTGCCAGCAGTCCACCTCCGGGACTCCTGAACACCGGGGAGCTGTTTTTT. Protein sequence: CASSPPPGLLNTGELFF.

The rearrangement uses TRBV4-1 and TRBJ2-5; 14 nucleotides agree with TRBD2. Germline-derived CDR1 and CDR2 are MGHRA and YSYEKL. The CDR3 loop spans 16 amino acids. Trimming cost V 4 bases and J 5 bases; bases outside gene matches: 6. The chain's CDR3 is CASSPGTSGGGETQYF. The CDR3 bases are TGCGCCAGCAGCCCCGGGACTAGCGGGGGTGGGGAGACCCAGTACTTC.

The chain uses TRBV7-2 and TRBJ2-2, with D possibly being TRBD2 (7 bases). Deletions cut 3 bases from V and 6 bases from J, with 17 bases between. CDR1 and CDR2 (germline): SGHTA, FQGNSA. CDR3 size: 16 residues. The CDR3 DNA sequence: TGTGCCAGCAGCTTTAGTGGGGGGGCCGCTCCCGGGGAGCTGTTTTTT. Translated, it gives CASSFSGGAAPGELFF.

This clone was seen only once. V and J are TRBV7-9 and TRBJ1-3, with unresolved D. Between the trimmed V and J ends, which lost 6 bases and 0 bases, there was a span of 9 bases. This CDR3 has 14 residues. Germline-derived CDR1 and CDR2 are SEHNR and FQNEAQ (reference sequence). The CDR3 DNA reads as TGTGCCAGCAGTCGAGAGATCTCTGGAAACACCATATATTTT. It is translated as CASSREISGNTIYF.

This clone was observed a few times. CDR3 amino acids: CASSLAMGQGAQPEAFF. The CDR3, as DNA: TGTGCCAGCAGCTTGGCCATGGGGCAGGGGGCGCAACCTGAAGCTTTCTTT. This chain joins TRBV5-6 and TRBJ1-1; 8 nucleotides match TRBD1. Germline V gene sequence: CDR1 SGHDT, CDR2 YYEEEE. The V and J ends lost 0 bases and 6 bases, in that order; junction bases with no gene match: 13. The CDR3 consists of 17 residues.

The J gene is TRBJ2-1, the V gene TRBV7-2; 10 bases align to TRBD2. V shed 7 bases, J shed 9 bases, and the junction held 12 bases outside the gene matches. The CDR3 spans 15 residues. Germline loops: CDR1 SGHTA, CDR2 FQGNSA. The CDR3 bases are TGTGCCAGCACCCCTACGCGTGAGCGGGGGGGTGAGCAGTTCTTC. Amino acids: CASTPTRERGGEQFF.

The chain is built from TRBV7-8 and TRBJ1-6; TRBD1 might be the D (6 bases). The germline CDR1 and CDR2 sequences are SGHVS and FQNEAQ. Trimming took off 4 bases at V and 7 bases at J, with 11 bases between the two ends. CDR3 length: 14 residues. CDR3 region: CASSSLTGNSPLHF. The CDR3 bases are TGTGCCAGCAGCTCGTTGACAGGCAATTCACCCCTCCACTTT.

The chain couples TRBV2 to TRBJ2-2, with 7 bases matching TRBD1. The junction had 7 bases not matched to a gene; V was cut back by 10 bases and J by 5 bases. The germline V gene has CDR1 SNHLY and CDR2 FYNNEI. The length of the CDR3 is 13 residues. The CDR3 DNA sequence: TGTGCCAAATGGGCAGGGGGTACCGGGGAGCTGTTTTTT. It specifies CAKWAGGTGELFF.

CDR3: CASRRLAGSGELFF. For the CDR3, the DNA is TGCGCCAGCAGACGACTAGCGGGGTCCGGGGAGCTGTTTTTT. The genes are TRBV5-1 and TRBJ2-2; TRBD2 matches 11 bases. V was pared by 5 bases and J by 6 bases, with 3 bases of the junction left unmatched. The CDR3 spans 14 residues. Germline CDR1 reads SGHRS; CDR2 reads YFSETQ.

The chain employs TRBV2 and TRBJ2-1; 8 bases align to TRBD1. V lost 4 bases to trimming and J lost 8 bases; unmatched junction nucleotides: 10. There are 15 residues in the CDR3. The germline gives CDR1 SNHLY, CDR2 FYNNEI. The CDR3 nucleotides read TGTGCCAGCAGTGGGACAGGGCAGACTTACGATGAGCAGTTCTTC. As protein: CASSGTGQTYDEQFF.

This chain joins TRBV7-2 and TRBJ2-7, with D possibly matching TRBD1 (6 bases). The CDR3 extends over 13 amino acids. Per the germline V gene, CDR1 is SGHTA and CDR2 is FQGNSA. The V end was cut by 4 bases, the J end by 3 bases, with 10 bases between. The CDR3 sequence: CASSSTGFYEQYF. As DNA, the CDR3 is TGTGCCAGCAGCTCCACAGGGTTCTACGAGCAGTACTTC.

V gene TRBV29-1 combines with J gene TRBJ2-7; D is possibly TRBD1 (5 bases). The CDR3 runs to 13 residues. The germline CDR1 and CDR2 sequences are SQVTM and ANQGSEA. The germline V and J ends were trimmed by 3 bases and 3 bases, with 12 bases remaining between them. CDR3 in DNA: TGCAGCGTTGAGGGGCAGGTCCGCTACGAGCAGTACTTC. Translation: CSVEGQVRYEQYF.

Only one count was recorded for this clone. Here the CDR3 reads CASSKEDTQYF. The CDR3 DNA reads TGTGCCAGCAGTAAAGAGGATACGCAGTATTTT. The chain is built from TRBV7-9 and TRBJ2-3; D remains ambiguous. V lost 6 bases to trimming and J lost 6 bases, with 7 bases between them. Germline V CDR1 and CDR2: SEHNR, FQNEAQ (reference sequence). CDR3 length: 11 amino acids.

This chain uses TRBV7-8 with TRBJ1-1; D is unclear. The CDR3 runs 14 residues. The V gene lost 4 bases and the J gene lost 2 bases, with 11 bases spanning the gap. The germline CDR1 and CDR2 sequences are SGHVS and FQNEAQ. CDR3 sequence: CASSSQAANTEAFF. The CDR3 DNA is TGTGCCAGCAGCTCCCAGGCAGCCAACACTGAAGCTTTCTTT.

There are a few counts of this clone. As DNA, the CDR3 is TGCGCCAGCAGTGAGTCGGGGGGTACAGGGGCTCTGCCTGAAGCTTTCTTT. Translated: CASSESGGTGALPEAFF. The chain is built from TRBV10-2 and TRBJ1-1; 7 bases map to TRBD1. CDR1 and CDR2 from the germline V gene are WSHSY and SAAADI. The CDR3 is 17 residues long. V lost 0 bases to trimming and J lost 6 bases; unmatched junction nucleotides: 13.

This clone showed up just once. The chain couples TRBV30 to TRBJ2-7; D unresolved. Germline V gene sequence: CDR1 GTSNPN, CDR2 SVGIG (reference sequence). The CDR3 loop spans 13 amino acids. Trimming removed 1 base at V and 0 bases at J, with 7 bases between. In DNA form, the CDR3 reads TGTGCCTGGAGTGAATCTAGCTCCTACGAGCAGTACTTC. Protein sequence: CAWSESSSYEQYF.

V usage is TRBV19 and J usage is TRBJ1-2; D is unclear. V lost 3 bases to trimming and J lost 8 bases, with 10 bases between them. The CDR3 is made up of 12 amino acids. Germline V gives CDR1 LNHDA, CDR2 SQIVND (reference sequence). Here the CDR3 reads CASSMQRGGYTF. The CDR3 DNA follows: TGTGCCAGTAGTATGCAACGAGGGGGCTACACCTTC.

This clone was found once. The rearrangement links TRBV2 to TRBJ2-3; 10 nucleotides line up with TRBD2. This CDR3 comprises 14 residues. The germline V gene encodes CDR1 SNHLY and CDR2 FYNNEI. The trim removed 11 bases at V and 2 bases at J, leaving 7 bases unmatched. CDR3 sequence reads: CAGTSGAFTDTQYF. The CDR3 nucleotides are TGTGCCGGAACTAGCGGGGCTTTCACAGATACGCAGTATTTT. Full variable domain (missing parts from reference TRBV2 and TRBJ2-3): EPEVTQTPSHQVTQMGQEVILRCVPISNHLYFYWYRQILGQKVEFLVSFYNNEISEKSEIFDDQFSVERPDGSNFTLKIRSTKLEDSAMYFCAGTSGAFTDTQYFGPGTRLTVL.

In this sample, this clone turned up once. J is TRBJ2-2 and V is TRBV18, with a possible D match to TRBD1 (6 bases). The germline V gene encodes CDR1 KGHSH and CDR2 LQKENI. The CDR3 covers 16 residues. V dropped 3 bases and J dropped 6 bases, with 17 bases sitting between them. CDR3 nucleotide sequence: TGTGCCAGCTCACCCCCGGATGGCAGGGGATCCGGGGAGCTGTTTTTT. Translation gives CASSPPDGRGSGELFF.

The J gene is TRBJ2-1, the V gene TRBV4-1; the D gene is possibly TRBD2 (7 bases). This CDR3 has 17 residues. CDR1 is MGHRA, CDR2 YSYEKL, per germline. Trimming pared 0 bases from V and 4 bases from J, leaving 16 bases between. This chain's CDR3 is CASSQDLGGLGYNEQFF. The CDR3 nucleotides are TGCGCCAGCAGCCAAGATCTCGGGGGGCTAGGGTACAATGAGCAGTTCTTC.

The CDR3 spells CAISESDTFEAFF. Written as DNA, the CDR3 is TGTGCCATCAGTGAGTCCGACACCTTTGAAGCTTTCTTT. The chain employs TRBV10-3 and TRBJ1-1; D gene uncertain. Trimming left V 0 bases short and J 7 bases short, with 9 bases between. The CDR3 length is 13 residues. Per the germline V gene, CDR1 is ENHRY and CDR2 is SYGVKD.

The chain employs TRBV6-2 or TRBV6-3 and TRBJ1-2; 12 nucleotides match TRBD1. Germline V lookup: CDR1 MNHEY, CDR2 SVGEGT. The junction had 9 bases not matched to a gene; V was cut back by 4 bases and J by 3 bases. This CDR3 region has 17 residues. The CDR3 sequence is CASSSTGTGGIYYGYTF. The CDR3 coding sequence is TGTGCCAGCAGTTCCACCGGGACAGGGGGCATCTACTATGGCTACACCTTC.

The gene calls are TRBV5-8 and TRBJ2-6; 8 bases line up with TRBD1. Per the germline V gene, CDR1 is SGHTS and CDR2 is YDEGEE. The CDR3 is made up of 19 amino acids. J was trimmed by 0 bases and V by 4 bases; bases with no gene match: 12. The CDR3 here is CASSAPGQEDFSGANVLTF. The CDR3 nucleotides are TGTGCCAGCAGCGCACCGGGACAGGAGGATTTCTCTGGGGCCAACGTCCTGACTTTC.